This is a list of T cell receptor beta chains from one sample in a study of blood T cell repertoires in COVID-19. Assay used: immunoSEQ multiplex PCR; TCRdb lists only in-frame clones, some missing. The repertoire includes about 230,000 clones, 70% to 90% of them detected once, and 10% to 14% sits in the top ten. The sequencing input was PBMCs or T cells enriched from blood (not recorded which). The receptors here all came from a man between 25 and 39 years old who had recovered from COVID-19. The CDR3 runs from the conserved cysteine through the conserved F or W. A D gene is named only where the DNA matches it firmly. A clone size is listed for some rows: how often the clone was seen (once, few, many), or a class if it is expanded.

TRBV19	NA	TRBJ1-6	TRBD1	CASSGTGATSIYNSPLHF	TGTGCCAGTAGCGGGACAGGGGCCACTAGTATCTATAATTCACCCCTCCACTTT
TRBV29-1	NA	TRBJ2-6	TRBD1	CSVDGRTGTGANVLTF	TGCAGCGTTGATGGGAGGACAGGGACTGGGGCCAACGTCCTGACTTTC
TRBV5-5	NA	TRBJ1-2	TRBD1	CASSRDRGYGYTF	TGTGCCAGCAGTCGGGACAGAGGCTATGGCTACACCTTC
TRBV3-1/TRBV3-2	NA	TRBJ1-4	NA	CASSQVSEEQKLFF	TGTGCCAGCAGCCAAGTTTCGGAGGAACAAAAACTGTTTTTT
TRBV10-3	few	TRBJ1-5	NA	CAISETELQPQHF	TGTGCCATCAGTGAGACTGAACTTCAGCCCCAGCATTTT
TRBV30	NA	TRBJ1-4	TRBD1	CAWGRLPGQNNEKLFF	TGTGCCTGGGGGCGACTCCCGGGACAGAATAATGAAAAACTGTTTTTT
TRBV28	NA	TRBJ2-7	TRBD2	CASSLSVAGNDEQYF	TGTGCCAGCAGTTTATCAGTAGCGGGAAACGACGAGCAGTACTTC
TRBV18	NA	TRBJ2-3	NA	CASSPPSGPDTQYF	TGTGCCAGCTCACCGCCCAGTGGCCCAGATACGCAGTATTTT
TRBV6-1	NA	TRBJ1-1	NA	CASSDGGRVTEAFF	TGTGCCAGCAGTGATGGGGGGAGGGTCACTGAAGCTTTCTTT
TRBV4-2	NA	TRBJ2-5	TRBD1	CASSQEGSGGVETQYF	TGTGCCAGCAGCCAAGAAGGTTCAGGGGGCGTAGAGACCCAGTACTTC
TRBV2	NA	TRBJ2-1	NA	CASLEGGGGNEQFF	TGTGCCAGCCTAGAGGGGGGGGGAGGCAATGAGCAGTTCTTC
TRBV29-1	NA	TRBJ2-2	NA	CSVAPKAGEGRIAGELFF	TGCAGCGTTGCTCCAAAAGCGGGTGAGGGGCGAATCGCCGGGGAGCTGTTTTTT
TRBV6-5	few	TRBJ1-1	TRBD1	CASSYDFGQGNTEAFF	TGTGCCAGCAGTTACGATTTTGGACAGGGGAACACTGAAGCTTTCTTT
TRBV27	once	TRBJ1-1	TRBD1	CASSPTGWNTEAFF	TGTGCCAGCAGCCCGACAGGGTGGAACACTGAAGCTTTCTTT
TRBV5-1	NA	TRBJ2-7	TRBD1	CASSQRTGSSYEQYF	TGCGCCAGCAGCCAACGGACAGGATCCTCCTACGAGCAGTACTTC
TRBV6-5	NA	TRBJ1-2	NA	CASSYPGTPSSGYTF	TGTGCCAGCAGTTACCCAGGGACACCATCCTCTGGCTACACCTTC
TRBV15	NA	TRBJ2-7	TRBD1	CATSRDPATGFDEQYF	TGTGCCACCAGCAGAGACCCAGCGACAGGGTTCGACGAGCAGTACTTC